Below, one T cell receptor beta chain is given with its context. The sample originates from a study of cytomegalovirus exposure and HLA in healthy donors. This CDR3 has 15 residues. CDR1 is PRHDT and CDR2 is FYEKMQ in the germline V gene (reference sequence). The trim removed 4 bases at V and 6 bases at J, leaving 11 bases unmatched. Primers for the PCR totalled 60 Vbeta and 13 Jbeta. TCRdb's table, derived via immunoSEQ multiplex PCR, lists solely in-frame clones and lacks some. The table shows 100,000 to 150,000 clones, with 80% to 85% occurring only once. The chain joins TRBV13 to TRBJ2-7, with 8 bases lining up with TRBD1. The sample comprised PBMCs. The TCR comes from a boy between 10 and 17 years old in good health and CMV-seronegative. The CDR3 sequence is CASSSGTGPLVEQYF. For the CDR3, the DNA is TGTGCCAGCAGCTCTGGGACAGGTCCCCTAGTCGAGCAGTACTTC.